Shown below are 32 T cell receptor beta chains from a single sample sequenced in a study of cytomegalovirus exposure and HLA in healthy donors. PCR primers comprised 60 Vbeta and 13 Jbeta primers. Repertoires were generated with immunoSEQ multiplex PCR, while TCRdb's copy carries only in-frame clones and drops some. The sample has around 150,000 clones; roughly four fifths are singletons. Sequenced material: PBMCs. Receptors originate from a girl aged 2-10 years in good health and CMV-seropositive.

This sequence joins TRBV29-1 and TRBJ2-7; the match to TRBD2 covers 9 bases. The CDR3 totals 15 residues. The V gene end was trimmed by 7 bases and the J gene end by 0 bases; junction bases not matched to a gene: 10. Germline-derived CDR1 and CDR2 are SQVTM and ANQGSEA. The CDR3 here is CSAQMRGGSSYEQYF. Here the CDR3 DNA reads TGCAGCGCCCAAATGCGGGGGGGCAGCTCCTACGAGCAGTACTTC.

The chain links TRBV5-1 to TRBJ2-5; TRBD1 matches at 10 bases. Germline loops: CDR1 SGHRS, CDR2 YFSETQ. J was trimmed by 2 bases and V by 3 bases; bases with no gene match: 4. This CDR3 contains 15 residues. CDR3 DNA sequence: TGCGCCAGCAGCTCGGGACAGGGGATACAAGAGACCCAGTACTTC. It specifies CASSSGQGIQETQYF.

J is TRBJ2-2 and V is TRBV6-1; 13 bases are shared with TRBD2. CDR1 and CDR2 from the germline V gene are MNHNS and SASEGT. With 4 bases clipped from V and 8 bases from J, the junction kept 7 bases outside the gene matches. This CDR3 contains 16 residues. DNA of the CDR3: TGTGCCAGCAGTGGGAGGACTAGCGGGAGATCTGGGGAGCTGTTTTTT. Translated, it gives CASSGRTSGRSGELFF.

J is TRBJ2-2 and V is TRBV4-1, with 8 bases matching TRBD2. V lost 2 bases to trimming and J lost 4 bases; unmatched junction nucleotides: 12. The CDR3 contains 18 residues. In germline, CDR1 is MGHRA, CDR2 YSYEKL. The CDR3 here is CASSQFILQREITGELFF. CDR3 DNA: TGCGCCAGCAGCCAATTCATTCTCCAGCGGGAGATCACCGGGGAGCTGTTTTTT.

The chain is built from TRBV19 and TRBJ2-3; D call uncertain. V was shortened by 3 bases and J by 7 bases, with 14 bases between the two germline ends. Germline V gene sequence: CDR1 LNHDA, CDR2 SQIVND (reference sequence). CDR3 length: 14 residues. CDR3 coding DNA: TGTGCCAGTAGTATCCCCGCTTCAGAAAATACGCAGTATTTT. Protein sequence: CASSIPASENTQYF. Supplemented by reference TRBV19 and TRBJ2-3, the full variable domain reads DGGITQSPKYLFRKEGQNVTLSCEQNLNHDAMYWYRQDPGQGLRLIYYSQIVNDFQKGDIAEGYSVSREKKESFPLTVTSAQKNPTAFYLCASSIPASENTQYFGPGTRLTVL.

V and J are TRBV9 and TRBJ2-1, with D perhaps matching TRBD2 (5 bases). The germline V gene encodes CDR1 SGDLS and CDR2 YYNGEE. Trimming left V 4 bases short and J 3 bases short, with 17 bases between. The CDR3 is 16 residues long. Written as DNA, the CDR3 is TGTGCCAGCAGCCTCCGGGGTAGCCGATGCTACAATGAGCAGTTCTTC. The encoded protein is CASSLRGSRCYNEQFF.

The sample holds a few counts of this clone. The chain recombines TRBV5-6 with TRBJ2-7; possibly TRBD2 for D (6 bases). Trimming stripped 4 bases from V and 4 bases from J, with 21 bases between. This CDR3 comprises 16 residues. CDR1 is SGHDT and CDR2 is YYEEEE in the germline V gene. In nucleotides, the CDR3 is TGTGCCAGCAGCCCCCGGGACTCTCTTAGATCATACGAGCAGTACTTC. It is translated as CASSPRDSLRSYEQYF.

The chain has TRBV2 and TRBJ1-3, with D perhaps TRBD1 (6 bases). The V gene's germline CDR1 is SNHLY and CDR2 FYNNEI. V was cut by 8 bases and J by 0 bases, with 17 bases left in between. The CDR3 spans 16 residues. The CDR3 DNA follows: TGTGCCAGCGGATTTGGACAGTCCGCCTCTGGAAACACCATATATTTT. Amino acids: CASGFGQSASGNTIYF.

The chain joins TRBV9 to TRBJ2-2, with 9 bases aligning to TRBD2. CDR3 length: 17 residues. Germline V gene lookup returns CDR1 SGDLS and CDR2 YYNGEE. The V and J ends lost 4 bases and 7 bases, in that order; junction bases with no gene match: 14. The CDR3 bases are TGTGCCAGCAGCATCCGTTTAGCGGGAGTTCATGGCGGGGAGCTGTTTTTT. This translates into CASSIRLAGVHGGELFF.

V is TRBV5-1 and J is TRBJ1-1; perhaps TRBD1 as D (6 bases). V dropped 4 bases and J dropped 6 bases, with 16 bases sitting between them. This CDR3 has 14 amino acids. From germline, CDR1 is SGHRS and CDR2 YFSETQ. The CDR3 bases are TGCGCCAGCAGCCCCAGTGCGGGGGCCGCTGAAGCTTTCTTT. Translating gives CASSPSAGAAEAFF.

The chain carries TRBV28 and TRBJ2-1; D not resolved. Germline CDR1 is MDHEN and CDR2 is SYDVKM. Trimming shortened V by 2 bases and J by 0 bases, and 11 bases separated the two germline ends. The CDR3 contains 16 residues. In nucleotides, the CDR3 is TGTGCCAGCAGTTTACTAGACTTACGCTCCTACAATGAGCAGTTCTTC. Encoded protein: CASSLLDLRSYNEQFF.

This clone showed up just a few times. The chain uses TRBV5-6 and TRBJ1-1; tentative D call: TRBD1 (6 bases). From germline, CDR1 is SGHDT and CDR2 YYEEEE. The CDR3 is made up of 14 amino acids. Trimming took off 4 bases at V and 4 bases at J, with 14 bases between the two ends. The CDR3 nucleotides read TGTGCCAGCAGCCTAAGGGGGGGTGGCACTGAAGCTTTCTTT. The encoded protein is CASSLRGGGTEAFF.

CDR3 bases: TGCAGCGTTGTTCCGGGCACAGATACGCAGTATTTT. Translation: CSVVPGTDTQYF. V and J are TRBV29-1 and TRBJ2-3; D unresolved. Per the germline V gene, CDR1 is SQVTM and CDR2 is ANQGSEA. Trimming stripped 4 bases from V and 1 base from J, with 6 bases between. The CDR3 consists of 12 residues.

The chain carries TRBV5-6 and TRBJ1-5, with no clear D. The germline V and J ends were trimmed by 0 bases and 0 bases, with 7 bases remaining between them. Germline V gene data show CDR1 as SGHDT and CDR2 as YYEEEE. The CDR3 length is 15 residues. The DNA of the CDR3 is TGTGCCAGCAGCTTGGACGTAGCTAGCAATCAGCCCCAGCATTTT. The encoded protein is CASSLDVASNQPQHF.

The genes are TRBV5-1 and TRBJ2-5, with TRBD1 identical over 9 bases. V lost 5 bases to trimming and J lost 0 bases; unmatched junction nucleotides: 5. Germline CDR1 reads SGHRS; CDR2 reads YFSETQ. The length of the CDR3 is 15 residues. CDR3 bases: TGCGCCAGCAGGATGGGACAGGGATACCAAGAGACCCAGTACTTC. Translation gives CASRMGQGYQETQYF.

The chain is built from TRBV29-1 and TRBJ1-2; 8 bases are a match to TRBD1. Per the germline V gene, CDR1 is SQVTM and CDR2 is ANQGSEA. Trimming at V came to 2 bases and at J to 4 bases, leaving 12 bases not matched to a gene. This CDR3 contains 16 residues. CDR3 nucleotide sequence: TGCAGCGTTGAATCAGTGGCAGGGGGCCTAAGCTATGGCTACACCTTC. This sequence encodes CSVESVAGGLSYGYTF.

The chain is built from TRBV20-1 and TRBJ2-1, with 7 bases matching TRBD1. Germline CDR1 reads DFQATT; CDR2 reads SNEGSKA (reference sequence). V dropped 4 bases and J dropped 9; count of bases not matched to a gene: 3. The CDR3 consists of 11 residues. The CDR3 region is CSATRGTEQFF. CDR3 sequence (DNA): TGCAGTGCTACCAGGGGGACTGAGCAGTTCTTC.

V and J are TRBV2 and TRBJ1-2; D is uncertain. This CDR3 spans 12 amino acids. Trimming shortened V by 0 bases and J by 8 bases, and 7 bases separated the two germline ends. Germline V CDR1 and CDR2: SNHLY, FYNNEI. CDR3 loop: CASSEALRGYTF. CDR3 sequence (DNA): TGTGCCAGCAGTGAAGCGCTGAGAGGCTACACCTTC.

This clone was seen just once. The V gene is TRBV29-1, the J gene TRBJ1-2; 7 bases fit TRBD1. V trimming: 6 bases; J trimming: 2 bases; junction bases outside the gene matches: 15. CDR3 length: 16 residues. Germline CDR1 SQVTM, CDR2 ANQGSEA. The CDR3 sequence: CSVAPGQRSLNYGYTF. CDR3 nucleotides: TGCAGCGTAGCTCCGGGACAGCGCTCCCTAAACTATGGCTACACCTTC.

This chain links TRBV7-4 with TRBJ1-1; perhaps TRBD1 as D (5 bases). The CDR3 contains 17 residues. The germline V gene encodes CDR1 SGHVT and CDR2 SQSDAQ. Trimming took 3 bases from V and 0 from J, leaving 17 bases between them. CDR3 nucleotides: TGTGCCAGCAGCTTCTCCAACTGGGGGGGGATGAACACTGAAGCTTTCTTT. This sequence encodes CASSFSNWGGMNTEAFF.

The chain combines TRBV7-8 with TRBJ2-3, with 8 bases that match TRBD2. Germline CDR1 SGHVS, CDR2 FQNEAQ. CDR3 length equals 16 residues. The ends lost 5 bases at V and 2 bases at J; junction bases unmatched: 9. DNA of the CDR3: TGTGCCAGCAGCCATCTGGGACTAGAGCTCACAGATACGCAGTATTTT. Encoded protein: CASSHLGLELTDTQYF.

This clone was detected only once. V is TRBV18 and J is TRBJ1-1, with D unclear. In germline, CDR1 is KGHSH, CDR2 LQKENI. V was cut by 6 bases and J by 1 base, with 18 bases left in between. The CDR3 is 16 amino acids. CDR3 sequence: CASSLSVRVGNTEAFF. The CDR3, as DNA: TGTGCCAGCTCGCTAAGTGTTCGGGTAGGGAACACTGAAGCTTTCTTT. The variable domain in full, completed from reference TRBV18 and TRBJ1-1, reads NAGVMQNPRHLVRRRGQEARLRCSPMKGHSHVYWYRQLPEEGLKFMVYLQKENIIDESGMPKERFSAEFPKEGPSILRIQQVVRGDSAAYFCASSLSVRVGNTEAFFGQGTRLTVV.

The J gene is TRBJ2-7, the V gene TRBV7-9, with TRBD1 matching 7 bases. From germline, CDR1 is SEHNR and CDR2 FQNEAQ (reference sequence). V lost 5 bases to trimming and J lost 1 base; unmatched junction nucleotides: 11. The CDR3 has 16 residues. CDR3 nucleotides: TGTGCCAGCAGCCGAACGGGGCAGGACAGGTCCTACGAGCAGTACTTC. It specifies CASSRTGQDRSYEQYF.

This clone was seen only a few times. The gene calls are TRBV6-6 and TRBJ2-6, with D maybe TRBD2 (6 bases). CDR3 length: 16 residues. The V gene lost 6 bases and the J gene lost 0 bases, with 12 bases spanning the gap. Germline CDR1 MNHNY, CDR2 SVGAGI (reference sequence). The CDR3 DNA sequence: TGTGCCAGCAGCTCGCTGGGACTCTCTGGGGCCAACGTCCTGACTTTC. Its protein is CASSSLGLSGANVLTF.

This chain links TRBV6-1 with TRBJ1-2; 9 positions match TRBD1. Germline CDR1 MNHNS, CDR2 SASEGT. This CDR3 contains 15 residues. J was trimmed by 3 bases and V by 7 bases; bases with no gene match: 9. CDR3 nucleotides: TGTGCCAGCATCGAAGGGACAGGGCCGGACTATGGCTACACCTTC. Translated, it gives CASIEGTGPDYGYTF.

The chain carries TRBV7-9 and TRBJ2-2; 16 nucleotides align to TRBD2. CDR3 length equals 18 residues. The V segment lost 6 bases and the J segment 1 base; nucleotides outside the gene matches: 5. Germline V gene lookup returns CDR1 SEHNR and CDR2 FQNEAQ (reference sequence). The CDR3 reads CASSPGTSGRENTGELFF. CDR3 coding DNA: TGTGCCAGCAGTCCCGGGACTAGCGGGAGGGAGAACACCGGGGAGCTGTTTTTT.

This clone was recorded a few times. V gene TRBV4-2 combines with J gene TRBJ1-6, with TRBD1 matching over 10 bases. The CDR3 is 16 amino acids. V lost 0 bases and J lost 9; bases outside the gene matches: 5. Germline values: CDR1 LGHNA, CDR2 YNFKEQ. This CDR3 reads CASSQEAGTGASPLHF. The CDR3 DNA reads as TGTGCCAGCAGCCAAGAGGCCGGGACAGGGGCTTCACCCCTCCACTTT.

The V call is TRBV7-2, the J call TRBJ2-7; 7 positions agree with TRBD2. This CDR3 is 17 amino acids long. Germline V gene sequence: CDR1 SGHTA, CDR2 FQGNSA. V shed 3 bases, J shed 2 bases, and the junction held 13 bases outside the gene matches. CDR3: CASSFAESWLAAYEQYF. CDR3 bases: TGTGCCAGCAGCTTCGCTGAGAGTTGGCTAGCGGCCTACGAGCAGTACTTC.

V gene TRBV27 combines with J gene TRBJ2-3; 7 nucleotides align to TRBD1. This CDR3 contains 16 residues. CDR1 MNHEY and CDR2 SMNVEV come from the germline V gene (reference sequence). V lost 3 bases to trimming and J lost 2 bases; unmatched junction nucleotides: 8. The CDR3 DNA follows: TGTGCCAGCAGTTTGTCTACAGGGGCCTACACAGATACGCAGTATTTT. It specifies CASSLSTGAYTDTQYF.

The CDR3: CASSPNSLNTEAFF. The CDR3 region has the DNA TGTGCCAGCTCACCGAACAGCTTGAACACTGAAGCTTTCTTT. The chain combines TRBV18 with TRBJ1-1; no clear D. Germline loops: CDR1 KGHSH, CDR2 LQKENI. Trimming took off 3 bases at V and 0 bases at J, with 8 bases between the two ends. CDR3 length: 14 amino acids.

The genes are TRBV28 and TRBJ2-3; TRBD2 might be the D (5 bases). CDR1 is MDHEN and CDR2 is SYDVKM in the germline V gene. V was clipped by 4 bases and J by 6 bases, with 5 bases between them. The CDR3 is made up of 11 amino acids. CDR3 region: CASSSGDTQYF. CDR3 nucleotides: TGTGCCAGCAGTTCGGGGGATACGCAGTATTTT.

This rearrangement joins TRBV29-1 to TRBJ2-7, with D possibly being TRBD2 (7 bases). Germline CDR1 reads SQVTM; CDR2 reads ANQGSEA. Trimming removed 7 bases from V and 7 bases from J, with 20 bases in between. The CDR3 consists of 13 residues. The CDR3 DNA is TGCAGCGCCCTGGGAGGGGGAAAGATGGAGCAGTACTTC. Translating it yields CSALGGGKMEQYF.